Listed below are T cell receptor beta chains from one sample, sequenced in a study of blood T cell repertoires in COVID-19. Clones were sequenced by immunoSEQ multiplex PCR, and TCRdb holds only the in-frame ones, with some missing. This sample has some 490,000 clones, with about nine tenths found just once. Sequences were obtained from PBMCs or T cells enriched from blood (not recorded which). The source of these receptors is a woman aged 55-69 years who had recovered from COVID-19. The CDR3 runs from the conserved cysteine through the conserved F or W. A D gene is named only where the DNA matches it firmly. Not every row has a clone size; where given, it reads once, few, many or a size class.

d_call j_call v_call clone_size cdr3_length cdr3_aa cdr3_nt
NA TRBJ1-2 TRBV7-8 NA 17 CASSLGWSGDGAYGYTF TGTGCCAGCAGCTTAGGGTGGTCGGGGGATGGGGCTTATGGCTACACCTTC
NA TRBJ1-1 TRBV19 NA 19 CASSPSTGTGSLGDTEAFF TGTGCCAGTAGTCCCTCCACAGGGACCGGATCGTTGGGGGACACTGAAGCTTTCTTT
TRBD1 TRBJ2-1 TRBV14 NA 18 CASSRTGAQILGNNEQFF TGTGCCAGCAGCAGGACAGGGGCGCAAATCTTAGGAAACAATGAGCAGTTCTTC
NA TRBJ2-3 TRBV5-1 NA 15 CASSLGGARTDTQYF TGCGCCAGCAGCTTGGGCGGGGCTCGCACAGATACGCAGTATTTT
NA TRBJ1-5 TRBV12-3/TRBV12-4 NA 13 CASSFPGNQPQHF TGTGCCAGCAGTTTCCCAGGGAATCAGCCCCAGCATTTT
NA TRBJ1-1 TRBV6-5 once 13 CATSSLMNTEAFF TGTGCCACCTCCAGTTTAATGAACACTGAAGCTTTCTTT
NA TRBJ1-1 TRBV2 NA 14 CASLVRGEGTEAFF TGTGCCAGCCTCGTGAGGGGGGAGGGCACTGAAGCTTTCTTT
NA TRBJ2-2 TRBV19 once 15 CASRRMSSNTGELFF TGTGCCAGTCGCAGAATGTCTTCGAACACCGGGGAGCTGTTTTTT
TRBD2 TRBJ2-1 TRBV11-2 NA 15 CASGISGGATNEQFF TGTGCCAGCGGAATTAGCGGGGGGGCCACCAATGAGCAGTTCTTC
NA TRBJ1-5 TRBV19 NA 15 CASSRQDHSNQPQHF TGTGCCAGTAGTAGACAGGACCATAGCAATCAGCCCCAGCATTTT
TRBD1 TRBJ1-5 TRBV19 few 16 CASSPGTGVSNQPQHF TGTGCCAGTAGTCCAGGGACAGGGGTAAGCAATCAGCCCCAGCATTTT
NA TRBJ2-2 TRBV2 NA 14 CASRGTINTGELFF TGTGCCAGCAGAGGGACAATTAACACCGGGGAGCTGTTTTTT
TRBD2 TRBJ2-3 TRBV12-5 few 14 CASGPGGGTDTQYF TGTGCTAGTGGGCCGGGGGGAGGCACAGATACGCAGTATTTT
TRBD1 TRBJ1-5 TRBV27 NA 16 CASSLIGQGVSQPQHF TGTGCCAGCAGTTTAATCGGACAGGGGGTTAGTCAGCCCCAGCATTTT
TRBD2 TRBJ2-7 TRBV5-1 NA 14 CASSPGLANYEQYF TGCGCCAGCAGTCCGGGACTAGCGAATTACGAGCAGTACTTC
NA TRBJ1-4 TRBV28 NA 14 CASSSGEINEKLFF TGTGCCAGCAGTTCTGGGGAGATTAATGAAAAACTGTTTTTT
NA TRBJ1-6 TRBV19 NA 13 CASQGEDNSPLHF TGTGCCAGCCAGGGCGAGGATAATTCACCCCTCCACTTT
NA TRBJ2-7 TRBV12-1 NA 12 CASTDSSYEQYF TGTGCCAGTACCGACAGTTCCTACGAGCAGTACTTC
NA TRBJ1-6 TRBV12-3/TRBV12-4 NA 12 CASSLRNSPLHF TGTGCCAGCAGTCTTAGAAATTCACCCCTCCACTTT
NA TRBJ2-5 TRBV3-1/TRBV3-2 NA 17 CASSQSGLSRFQETQYF TGTGCCAGCAGCCAGTCTGGTCTATCCCGATTTCAAGAGACCCAGTACTTC
NA TRBJ2-3 TRBV9 NA 14 CASSVRSFGDTQYF TGTGCCAGCAGCGTCCGGTCGTTCGGAGATACGCAGTATTTT
TRBD1 TRBJ1-5 TRBV2 NA 15 CATRTGGGFNQPQHF TGTGCCACCCGGACAGGGGGCGGGTTCAATCAGCCCCAGCATTTT
NA TRBJ1-5 TRBV12-5 NA 19 CASGLAGGLQGGGNQPQHF TGTGCTAGTGGTTTGGCGGGGGGGTTACAGGGTGGAGGCAATCAGCCCCAGCATTTT
TRBD1 TRBJ1-5 TRBV6-6 NA 14 CASGQGADNQPQHF TGTGCCAGCGGACAGGGGGCGGACAATCAGCCCCAGCATTTT
NA TRBJ1-2 TRBV27 NA 15 CASSSRTEANYGYTF TGTGCCAGCAGTTCCCGGACAGAAGCTAACTATGGCTACACCTTC
TRBD1 TRBJ2-7 TRBV4-2 NA 13 CASSPGTGSEQYF TGTGCCAGCAGCCCTGGGACAGGGTCCGAGCAGTACTTC
NA TRBJ2-3 TRBV21-1 NA 17 CASSKDRMGGGTDTQYF TGTGCCAGCAGCAAAGATCGGATGGGGGGAGGGACAGATACGCAGTATTTT
TRBD1 TRBJ1-5 TRBV4-2 NA 17 CASSPTAQGASNQPQHF TGTGCCAGCAGCCCTACCGCACAGGGGGCAAGCAATCAGCCCCAGCATTTT
NA TRBJ1-1 TRBV5-4 NA 15 CASSFGNRPDTEAFF TGTGCCAGCAGCTTTGGTAACAGGCCGGACACTGAAGCTTTCTTT
TRBD1 TRBJ1-6 TRBV7-2 NA 16 CASSLFIGQGDSPLHF TGTGCCAGCAGCTTATTTATCGGACAGGGAGATTCACCCCTCCACTTT
NA TRBJ2-2 TRBV2 few 14 CASSEAHGVGELFF TGTGCCAGCAGTGAAGCGCACGGAGTGGGGGAGCTGTTTTTT
NA TRBJ1-4 TRBV6-1 NA 14 CASSDTRTEGKLFF TGTGCCAGCAGTGATACTCGGACAGAAGGAAAACTGTTTTTT
TRBD1 TRBJ2-7 TRBV7-9 NA 15 CASSPGDRGLYEQYF TGTGCCAGCAGCCCGGGGGACAGGGGGCTGTACGAGCAGTACTTC
TRBD2 TRBJ2-1 TRBV11-3 NA 16 CASSLAGGLTYNEQFF TGTGCCAGCAGCTTAGCTGGGGGACTAACCTACAATGAGCAGTTCTTC
NA TRBJ1-2 TRBV6-1 NA 11 CATNERGGYTF TGTGCCACCAATGAACGGGGGGGCTACACCTTC
NA TRBJ1-2 TRBV6-5 few 15 CASSYSQGVVKGYTF TGTGCCAGCAGTTACTCACAGGGAGTGGTAAAAGGCTACACCTTC
TRBD2 TRBJ2-2 TRBV6-4 NA 16 CASGRAGAANTGELFF TGTGCCAGCGGACGGGCGGGAGCCGCGAACACCGGGGAGCTGTTTTTT
TRBD2 TRBJ2-5 TRBV5-1 NA 13 CASSWDYKETQYF TGCGCCAGCAGCTGGGACTACAAAGAGACCCAGTACTTC
NA TRBJ1-6 TRBV2 NA 13 CASSEDQGSPLHF TGTGCCAGCAGTGAAGACCAGGGTTCACCCCTCCACTTT
TRBD1 TRBJ2-5 TRBV2 NA 13 CASSWDRTETQYF TGTGCCAGCAGTTGGGACAGAACAGAGACCCAGTACTTC
NA TRBJ1-2 TRBV7-2 NA 14 CASSLGRSGNGYTF TGTGCCAGCAGCTTGGGTCGATCAGGGAATGGCTACACCTTC
NA TRBJ2-2 TRBV7-7 few 15 CASSIAGTPSGELFF TGTGCCAGCAGCATCGCCGGGACACCATCCGGGGAGCTGTTTTTT
NA TRBJ1-5 TRBV19 NA 18 CASRSPGSLPLSNQPQHF TGTGCCAGTAGGTCCCCCGGGTCTCTCCCCCTTAGCAATCAGCCCCAGCATTTT
TRBD1 TRBJ1-5 TRBV2 NA 18 CASSNGQGPFPYNQPQHF TGTGCCAGCAGCAACGGACAGGGGCCTTTTCCGTACAATCAGCCCCAGCATTTT
NA TRBJ1-1 TRBV5-6 NA 12 CASSLGLTEAFF TGTGCCAGCAGCTTGGGACTTACTGAAGCTTTCTTT
NA TRBJ2-2 TRBV24-1 few 16 CATSELAQTGTGELFF TGTGCCACCAGTGAACTAGCCCAGACCGGCACCGGGGAGCTGTTTTTT
NA TRBJ1-5 TRBV4-1 NA 15 CASSQSGDPNQPQHF TGCGCCAGCAGCCAGAGTGGAGATCCCAATCAGCCCCAGCATTTT
NA TRBJ1-4 TRBV20-1 NA 11 CSAQNNEKLFF TGCAGTGCACAGAATAATGAAAAACTGTTTTTT
TRBD1 TRBJ1-1 TRBV14 once 15 CASSPPGGWNTEAFF TGTGCCAGCAGCCCCCCAGGGGGGTGGAACACTGAAGCTTTCTTT
TRBD1 TRBJ1-1 TRBV9 NA 12 CASSGGDSGAFF TGTGCCAGCAGCGGAGGGGACAGCGGAGCTTTCTTT
TRBD1 TRBJ1-1 TRBV4-1 NA 14 CASSLFEGQAEAFF TGCGCCAGCAGCCTCTTCGAAGGACAGGCTGAAGCTTTCTTT
NA TRBJ2-5 TRBV7-2 NA 14 CASSFNQGTETQYF TGTGCCAGCAGCTTCAACCAGGGCACAGAGACCCAGTACTTC
NA TRBJ2-7 TRBV7-9 NA 13 CASSLVSAGEQYF TGTGCCAGCAGCTTAGTCTCGGCAGGCGAGCAGTACTTC
TRBD1 TRBJ1-2 TRBV7-2 NA 15 CASSPGQGVAYGYTF TGTGCCAGCAGCCCGGGACAGGGGGTTGCCTATGGCTACACCTTC
TRBD2 TRBJ2-1 TRBV30 NA 14 CAWELAGVRNEQFF TGTGCCTGGGAACTAGCGGGGGTGAGAAATGAGCAGTTCTTC
TRBD1 TRBJ1-5 TRBV6-5 NA 14 CASTGQGGNQPQHF TGTGCCAGCACTGGACAGGGTGGCAATCAGCCCCAGCATTTT
NA TRBJ1-2 TRBV18 NA 13 CASSPAGVYGYTF TGTGCCAGCTCACCGGCAGGGGTCTATGGCTACACCTTC
TRBD1 TRBJ1-2 TRBV5-1 once 13 CASSTGTGGGYTF TGCGCCAGCAGCACCGGGACAGGGGGCGGCTACACCTTC